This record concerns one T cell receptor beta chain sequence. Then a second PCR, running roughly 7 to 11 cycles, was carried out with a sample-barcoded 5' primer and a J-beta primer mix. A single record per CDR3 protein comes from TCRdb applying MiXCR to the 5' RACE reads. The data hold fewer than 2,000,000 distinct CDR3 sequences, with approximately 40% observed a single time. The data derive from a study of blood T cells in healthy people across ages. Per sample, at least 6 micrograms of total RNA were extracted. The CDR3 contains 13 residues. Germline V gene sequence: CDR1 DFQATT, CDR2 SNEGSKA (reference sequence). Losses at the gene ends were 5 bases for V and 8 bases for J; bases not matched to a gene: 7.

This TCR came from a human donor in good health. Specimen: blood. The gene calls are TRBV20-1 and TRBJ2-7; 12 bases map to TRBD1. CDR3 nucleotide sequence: TGCAGTGCTGCCCGGGACAGGGGGCGTAAGCAGTACTTC. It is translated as CSAARDRGRKQYF.